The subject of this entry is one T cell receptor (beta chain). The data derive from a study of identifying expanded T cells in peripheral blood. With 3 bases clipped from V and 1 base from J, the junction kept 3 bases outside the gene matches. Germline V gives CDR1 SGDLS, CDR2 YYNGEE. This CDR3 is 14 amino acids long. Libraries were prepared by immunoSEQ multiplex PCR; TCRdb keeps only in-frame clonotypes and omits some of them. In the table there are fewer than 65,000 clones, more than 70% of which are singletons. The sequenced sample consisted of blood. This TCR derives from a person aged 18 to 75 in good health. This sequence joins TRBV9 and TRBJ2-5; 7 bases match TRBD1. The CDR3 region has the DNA TGTGCCAGCAGCGGGACAGGTGTCCAAGAGACCCAGTACTTC. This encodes CASSGTGVQETQYF. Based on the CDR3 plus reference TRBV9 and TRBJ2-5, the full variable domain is DSGVTQTPKHLITATGQRVTLRCSPRSGDLSVYWYQQSLDQGLQFLIQYYNGEERAKGNILERFSAQQFPDLHSELNLSSLELGDSALYFCASSGTGVQETQYFGPGTRLLVL.